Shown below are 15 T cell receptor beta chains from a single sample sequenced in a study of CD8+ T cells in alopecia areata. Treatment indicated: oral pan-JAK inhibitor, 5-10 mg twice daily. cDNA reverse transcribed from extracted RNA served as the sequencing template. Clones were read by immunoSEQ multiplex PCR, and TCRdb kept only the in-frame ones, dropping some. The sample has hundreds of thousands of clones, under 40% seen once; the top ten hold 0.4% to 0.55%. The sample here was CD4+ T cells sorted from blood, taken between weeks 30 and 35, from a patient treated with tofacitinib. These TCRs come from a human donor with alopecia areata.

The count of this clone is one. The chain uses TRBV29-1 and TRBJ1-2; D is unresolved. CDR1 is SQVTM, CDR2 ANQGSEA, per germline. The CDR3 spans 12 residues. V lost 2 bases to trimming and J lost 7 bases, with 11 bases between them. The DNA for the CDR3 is TGCAGCGTTGAATCCGGGTTGAGTGGCTACACCTTC. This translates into CSVESGLSGYTF.

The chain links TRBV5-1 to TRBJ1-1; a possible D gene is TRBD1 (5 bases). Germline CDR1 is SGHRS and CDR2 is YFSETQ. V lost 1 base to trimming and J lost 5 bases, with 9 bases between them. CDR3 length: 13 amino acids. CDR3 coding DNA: TGCGCCAGCAGCTTGCAAAGGGGTACTGAAGCTTTCTTT. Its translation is CASSLQRGTEAFF.

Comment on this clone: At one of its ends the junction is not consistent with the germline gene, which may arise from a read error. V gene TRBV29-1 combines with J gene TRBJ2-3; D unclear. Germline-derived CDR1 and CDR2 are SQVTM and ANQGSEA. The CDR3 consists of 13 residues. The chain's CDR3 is CSVEAQNTDTQYF. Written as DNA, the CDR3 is TGCAGCGTCGAAGCCCAGAACACAGATACGCAGTATTTT.

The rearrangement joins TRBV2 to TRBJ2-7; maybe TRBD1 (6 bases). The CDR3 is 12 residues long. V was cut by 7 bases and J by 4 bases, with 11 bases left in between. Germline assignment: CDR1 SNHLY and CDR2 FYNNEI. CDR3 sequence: CASTGEGYEQYF. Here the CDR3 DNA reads TGTGCCAGCACAGGGGAAGGATACGAGCAGTACTTC.

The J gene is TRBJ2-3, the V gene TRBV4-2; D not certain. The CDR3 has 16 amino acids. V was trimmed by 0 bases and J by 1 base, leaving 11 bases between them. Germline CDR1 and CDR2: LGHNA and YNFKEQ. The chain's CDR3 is CASSQDHGQGTDTQYF. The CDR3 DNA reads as TGTGCCAGCAGCCAAGATCACGGGCAAGGCACAGATACGCAGTATTTT.

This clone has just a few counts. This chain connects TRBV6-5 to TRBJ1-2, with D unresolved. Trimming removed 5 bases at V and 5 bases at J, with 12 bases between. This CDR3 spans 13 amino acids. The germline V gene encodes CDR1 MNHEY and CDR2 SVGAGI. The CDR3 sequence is CASSGGSWYGYTF. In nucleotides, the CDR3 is TGTGCCAGCAGTGGAGGGTCATGGTATGGCTACACCTTC.

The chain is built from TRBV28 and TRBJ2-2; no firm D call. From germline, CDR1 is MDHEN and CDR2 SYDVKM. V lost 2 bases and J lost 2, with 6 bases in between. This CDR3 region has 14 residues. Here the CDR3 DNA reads TGTGCCAGCAGTTTAACCTTTAACACCGGGGAGCTGTTTTTT. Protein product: CASSLTFNTGELFF.

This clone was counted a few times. CDR3 sequence (DNA): TGTGCCAGCAGCCCCGGGACAGGGCGAGGACAGCCCCAGCATTTT. Its translation: CASSPGTGRGQPQHF. V is TRBV7-6 and J is TRBJ1-5; 9 positions agree with TRBD1. This CDR3 comprises 15 residues. Germline values: CDR1 SGHVS, CDR2 FNYEAQ. The V and J ends lost 5 bases and 7 bases, in that order; junction bases with no gene match: 9.

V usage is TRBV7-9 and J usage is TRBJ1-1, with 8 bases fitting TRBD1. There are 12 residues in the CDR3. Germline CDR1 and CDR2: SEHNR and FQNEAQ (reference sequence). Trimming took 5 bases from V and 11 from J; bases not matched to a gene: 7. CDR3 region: CASSARQGPAFF. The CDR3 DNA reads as TGTGCCAGCAGCGCGAGACAGGGGCCGGCTTTCTTT. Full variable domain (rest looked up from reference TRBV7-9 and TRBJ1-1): DTGVSQNPRHKITKRGQNVTFRCDPISEHNRLYWYRQTLGQGPEFLTYFQNEAQLEKSRLLSDRFSAERPKGSFSTLEIQRTEQGDSAMYLCASSARQGPAFFGQGTRLTVV.

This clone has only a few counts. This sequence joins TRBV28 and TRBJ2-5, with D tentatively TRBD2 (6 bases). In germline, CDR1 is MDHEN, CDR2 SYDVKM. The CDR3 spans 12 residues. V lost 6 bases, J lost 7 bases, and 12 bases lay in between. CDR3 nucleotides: TGTGCCAGCAGGGTACTCGGGGGGACCCAGTACTTC. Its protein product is CASRVLGGTQYF.

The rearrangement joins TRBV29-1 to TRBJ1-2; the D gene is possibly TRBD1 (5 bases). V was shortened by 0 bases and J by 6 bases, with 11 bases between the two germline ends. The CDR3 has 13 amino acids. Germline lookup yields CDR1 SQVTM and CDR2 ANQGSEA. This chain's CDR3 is CSVEDRQGHGYTF. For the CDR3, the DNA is TGCAGCGTTGAAGATCGGCAGGGTCATGGCTACACCTTC.

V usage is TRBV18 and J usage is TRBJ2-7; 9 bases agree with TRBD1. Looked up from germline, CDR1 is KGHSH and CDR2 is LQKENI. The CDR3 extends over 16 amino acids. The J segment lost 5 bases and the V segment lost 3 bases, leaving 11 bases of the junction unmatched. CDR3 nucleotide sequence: TGTGCCAGCTCACCCAACCCGGGACAGGGAGTGAACGAGCAGTACTTC. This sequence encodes CASSPNPGQGVNEQYF.

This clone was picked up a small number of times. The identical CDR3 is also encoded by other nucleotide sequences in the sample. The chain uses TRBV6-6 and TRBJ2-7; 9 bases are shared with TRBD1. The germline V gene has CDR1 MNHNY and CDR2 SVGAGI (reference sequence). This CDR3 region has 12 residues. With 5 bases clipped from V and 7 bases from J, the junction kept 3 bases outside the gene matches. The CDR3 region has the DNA TGTGCCAGCAGTAGACAGGGGGAAGAGCAGTACTTC. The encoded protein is CASSRQGEEQYF.

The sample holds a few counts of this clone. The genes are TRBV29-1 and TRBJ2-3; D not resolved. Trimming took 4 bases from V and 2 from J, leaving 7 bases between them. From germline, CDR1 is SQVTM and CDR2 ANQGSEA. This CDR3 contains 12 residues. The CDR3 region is CSVGQYTDTQYF. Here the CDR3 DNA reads TGCAGCGTTGGGCAGTACACAGATACGCAGTATTTT.

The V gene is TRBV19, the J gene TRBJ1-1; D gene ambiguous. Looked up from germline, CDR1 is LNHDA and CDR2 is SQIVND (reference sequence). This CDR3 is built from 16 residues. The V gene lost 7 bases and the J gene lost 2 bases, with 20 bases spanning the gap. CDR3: CASTLGRASGNTEAFF. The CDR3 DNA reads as TGTGCCAGTACCCTTGGACGCGCGTCGGGAAACACTGAAGCTTTCTTT.